Listed here are 30 T cell receptor beta chains from one sample, sequenced in a study of T-cell memory formation after mild COVID-19. TCRdb itself ran the 5' RACE reads through MiXCR, one entry per CDR3 protein. The sample includes some 450,000 distinct CDR3 sequences, about a sixth of them seen just once. The sequencing sample was made of PBMCs or a T cell subset sorted from them (not recorded which). Receptors originate from a man aged 18-30 years who had mild COVID-19 (a few samples of this study predate the infection). Cell type and time point are not known.

The J gene is TRBJ2-1, the V gene TRBV7-3, with D hard to call. Deletions cut 5 bases from V and 6 bases from J, with 8 bases between. CDR3 size: 12 residues. From germline, CDR1 is SGHTA and CDR2 FQGTGA. In nucleotides, the CDR3 is TGTGCCAGCAGCCCCCACGGCAATGAGCAGTTCTTC. This sequence encodes CASSPHGNEQFF. Filled out from reference TRBV7-3 and TRBJ2-1, the complete variable domain reads GAGVSQTPSNKVTEKGKYVELRCDPISGHTALYWYRQSLGQGPEFLIYFQGTGAADDSGLPNDRFFAVRPEGSVSTLKIQRTERGDSAVYLCASSPHGNEQFFGPGTRLTVL.

In its sample, this clonotype was seen a few times. The rearrangement links TRBV28 to TRBJ2-1; D possibly uses TRBD1 or TRBD2 (5 bases each). In germline, CDR1 is MDHEN, CDR2 SYDVKM. CDR3 length: 16 amino acids. With 1 base removed from V and 4 bases from J, the gap between germline ends came to 14 bases. CDR3: CASSLSGTPRYNEQFF. The CDR3 DNA sequence: TGTGCCAGCAGTTTATCTGGGACCCCGAGGTACAATGAGCAGTTCTTC.

The chain employs TRBV6-2 or TRBV6-3 and TRBJ2-3; D is uncertain. Germline CDR1 reads MNHEY; CDR2 reads SVGEGT. Trimming took off 8 bases at V and 8 bases at J, with 14 bases between the two ends. CDR3 length equals 12 residues. CDR3 in amino acids: CASGPGVGTQYF. As DNA, the CDR3 is TGTGCCAGCGGCCCAGGAGTGGGTACGCAGTATTTT.

The V gene is TRBV7-3, the J gene TRBJ2-1; 12 nucleotides align to TRBD2. The CDR3 has 17 amino acids. Trimming cost V 5 bases and J 7 bases; bases outside gene matches: 12. Germline values: CDR1 SGHTA, CDR2 FQGTGA. The CDR3 sequence: CASSTFSSGRAVNEQFF. CDR3 sequence (DNA): TGTGCCAGCAGCACCTTTTCTAGCGGGAGGGCCGTAAATGAGCAGTTCTTC.

This clonotype was seen a few times. The CDR3 bases are TGCGCCAGCAGCTTTTCGTCCAACGGGAACACTGAAGCTTTCTTT. Residues: CASSFSSNGNTEAFF. The chain recombines TRBV5-1 with TRBJ1-1; D unclear. V lost 2 bases to trimming and J lost 1 base, with 12 bases between them. The CDR3 length is 15 residues. Germline assignment: CDR1 SGHRS and CDR2 YFSETQ.

The DNA of the CDR3 is TGTGCCTGGAGTGATCTGGTTCAGCCCCAGCATTTT. Translating it yields CAWSDLVQPQHF. The chain recombines TRBV30 with TRBJ1-5; no definite D call. CDR3 size: 12 residues. With 1 base removed from V and 6 bases from J, the gap between germline ends came to 7 bases. From germline, CDR1 is GTSNPN and CDR2 SVGIG (reference sequence).

This clonotype came up a few times. CDR3 amino acids: CAIRDRGRARNTEAFF. CDR3 bases: TGTGCCATCCGGGACAGGGGGCGGGCGAGGAACACTGAAGCTTTCTTT. The rearrangement uses TRBV10-3 and TRBJ1-1, with TRBD1 matching 12 bases. The CDR3 runs to 16 residues. Germline-derived CDR1 and CDR2 are ENHRY and SYGVKD. V lost 8 bases and J lost 1; bases outside the gene matches: 8.

Worth noting for this clonotype: This may come from a read error, since a much larger clone is one base off. The chain couples TRBV4-3 to TRBJ2-6; TRBD1 aligns across 7 bases. Germline V gene lookup returns CDR1 LGHNA and CDR2 YSLEER. The CDR3 length is 16 residues. V dropped 3 bases and J dropped 0; count of bases not matched to a gene: 2. For the CDR3, the DNA is TGCGCCAGCAGCCACGGGGACAGCTCTGGGGCCAACGTCCTGACTTTC. Translation: CASSHGDSSGANVLTF.

J is TRBJ1-1 and V is TRBV15; D ambiguous. Germline V CDR1 and CDR2: LNHNV, YYDKDF (reference sequence). Deletions cut 3 bases from V and 10 bases from J, with 12 bases between. This CDR3 is built from 12 residues. The DNA for the CDR3 is TGTGCCACCAGCAGGGGCACGGCCGGAGCTTTCTTT. It yields the protein CATSRGTAGAFF. Drawing the rest from reference TRBV15 and TRBJ1-1, the complete variable domain is DAMVIQNPRYQVTQFGKPVTLSCSQTLNHNVMYWYQQKSSQAPKLLFHYYDKDFNNEADTPDNFQSRRPNTSFCFLDIRSPGLGDTAMYLCATSRGTAGAFFGQGTRLTVV.

This clonotype was detected a few times. The J gene is TRBJ2-5, the V gene TRBV27; tentatively, D is TRBD1 (7 bases). V lost 6 bases to trimming and J lost 4 bases, with 18 bases between them. The CDR3 totals 15 residues. CDR1 is MNHEY and CDR2 is SMNVEV in the germline V gene (reference sequence). The CDR3, as DNA: TGTGCCAGCAGAAATAAGCAGGGGGGTCGAGAGACCCAGTACTTC. Protein: CASRNKQGGRETQYF.

This clonotype was recorded at least ten times. V usage is TRBV12-3 or TRBV12-4 and J usage is TRBJ1-1; D perhaps matches TRBD1 (6 bases). Trimming removed 6 bases at V and 1 base at J, with 12 bases between. The CDR3 covers 14 residues. The CDR3 sequence is CASSSGHPNTEAFF. CDR3 DNA: TGTGCCAGCAGCTCGGGACATCCGAACACTGAAGCTTTCTTT.

The rearrangement links TRBV6-2 or TRBV6-3 to TRBJ2-7; D not certain. The germline V gene has CDR1 MNHEY and CDR2 SVGEGT. V gave up 6 bases and J gave up 3 bases, with 12 bases separating them. The CDR3 loop spans 13 amino acids. CDR3 loop: CASRRDQFYEQYV. DNA for the CDR3: TGTGCCAGCAGACGAGACCAGTTCTACGAGCAGTACGTC.

J is TRBJ1-6 and V is TRBV3-1, with a tentative D call TRBD1 (5 bases). Germline CDR1 reads LGHDT; CDR2 reads YNNKEL (reference sequence). This CDR3 is built from 13 residues. V was clipped by 2 bases and J by 17 bases, with 16 bases between them. The CDR3 coding sequence is TGTGCCAGCAGCCAATACCGGGACCGGTCGTTCCACTTT. It encodes CASSQYRDRSFHF.

This clonotype was counted only a few times. The V call is TRBV5-6, the J call TRBJ1-2; TRBD1 might be the D (5 bases). The CDR3 length is 14 residues. Trimming removed 2 bases from V and 9 bases from J, with 17 bases in between. Per germline, CDR1 SGHDT and CDR2 YYEEEE. The CDR3 nucleotides read TGTGCCAGCAGCTTAACGGGGGGGGAAAGGAGCTACACCTTC. Amino acids: CASSLTGGERSYTF.

The chain recombines TRBV5-1 with TRBJ2-1; TRBD1 is a possible D gene (6 bases). The CDR3 consists of 14 residues. V gave up 4 bases and J gave up 6 bases, with 14 bases separating them. Germline CDR1 and CDR2: SGHRS and YFSETQ. This CDR3 is CASSGGGRGNEQFF. The CDR3 DNA sequence: TGCGCCAGCAGCGGGGGCGGCAGGGGCAATGAGCAGTTCTTC.

The gene calls are TRBV5-1 and TRBJ2-1; weak D call: TRBD2 (5 bases). Germline CDR1 reads SGHRS; CDR2 reads YFSETQ. The V end lost 0 bases, the J end lost 16 bases, and 17 bases lay between the germline ends. This CDR3 is built from 13 residues. The DNA for the CDR3 is TGCGCCAGCAGCTTGGTACTAGGAGGTGAAAGATTCTTC. Translated, it gives CASSLVLGGERFF.

This clonotype showed up just a few times. The chain joins TRBV7-2 to TRBJ1-4; D perhaps matches TRBD1 (6 bases). CDR3 length equals 16 residues. The germline gives CDR1 SGHTA, CDR2 FQGNSA. Trimming shortened V by 8 bases and J by 0 bases, and 16 bases separated the two germline ends. CDR3 nucleotide sequence: TGTGCCAGCGGCTCCCCGAAGGGGGCAACTAATGAAAAACTGTTTTTT. The encoded protein is CASGSPKGATNEKLFF.

The CDR3 nucleotides are TGTGCCAGCAGCATGGGACGGAATCAGCCCCAGCATTTT. Amino acid sequence: CASSMGRNQPQHF. The chain combines TRBV11-2 with TRBJ1-5, with D possibly matching TRBD1 (5 bases). Trimming took off 5 bases at V and 4 bases at J, with 9 bases between the two ends. Germline V gene data show CDR1 as SGHAT and CDR2 as FQNNGV. The CDR3 covers 13 residues.

This sequence joins TRBV6-5 and TRBJ2-1; tentative D call: TRBD2 (7 bases). The CDR3 sequence is 16 residues long. Germline V lookup: CDR1 MNHEY, CDR2 SVGAGI. With 7 bases removed from V and 7 bases from J, the gap between germline ends came to 23 bases. In nucleotides, the CDR3 is TGTGCCAGCACGATTAAGGGGGGGCCCTTATCAAATGAGCAGTTCTTC. As protein: CASTIKGGPLSNEQFF.

The CDR3 DNA follows: TGTGCCAGCAGTGAAGAGGGAAAGGGATTCAATGAAAAACTGTTTTTT. Translation gives CASSEEGKGFNEKLFF. This chain connects TRBV6-1 to TRBJ1-4; D not certain. With 1 base removed from V and 5 bases from J, the gap between germline ends came to 14 bases. Germline V gene data show CDR1 as MNHNS and CDR2 as SASEGT. The CDR3 sequence is 16 residues long.

The chain couples TRBV9 to TRBJ1-3; possible D gene TRBD1, 6 bases. Between the trimmed V and J ends, which lost 3 bases and 0 bases, there was a span of 10 bases. CDR3 length: 15 residues. Germline assignment: CDR1 SGDLS and CDR2 YYNGEE. This chain's CDR3 is CASSAGGSSGNTIYF. DNA of the CDR3: TGTGCCAGCAGCGCGGGGGGCAGCTCTGGAAACACCATATATTTT.

The chain combines TRBV4-1 with TRBJ1-5, with D tentatively TRBD1 (5 bases). The CDR3 loop spans 16 amino acids. Trimming took 4 bases from V and 2 from J, leaving 15 bases between them. CDR1 and CDR2 from the germline V gene are MGHRA and YSYEKL. CDR3 in DNA: TGCGCCAGCAGCCTAGACAGCGCTCTGGGCAATCAGCCCCAGCATTTT. It translates to CASSLDSALGNQPQHF.

This clonotype was picked up a small number of times. The chain joins TRBV5-1 to TRBJ2-2; TRBD2 aligns across 8 bases. The trim removed 3 bases at V and 9 bases at J, leaving 7 bases unmatched. The CDR3 is 14 residues long. Germline values: CDR1 SGHRS, CDR2 YFSETQ. CDR3 amino acids: CASSSGLGGRELFF. The DNA of the CDR3 is TGCGCCAGCAGCTCGGGACTAGGTGGTAGGGAGCTGTTTTTT.

This clonotype turned up a few times. This sequence joins TRBV4-3 and TRBJ2-3; D unclear. This CDR3 has 17 residues. Germline V CDR1 and CDR2: LGHNA, YSLEER. Trimming removed 3 bases from V and 0 bases from J, with 16 bases in between. CDR3 in amino acids: CASSQGTQVSSTDTQYF. As DNA, the CDR3 is TGCGCCAGCAGCCAGGGAACTCAGGTGTCTAGCACAGATACGCAGTATTTT.

V usage is TRBV15 and J usage is TRBJ1-2; D gene unclear. Germline lookup yields CDR1 LNHNV and CDR2 YYDKDF (reference sequence). The CDR3 sequence is 15 residues long. V lost 0 bases to trimming and J lost 2 bases, with 10 bases between them. The CDR3 sequence: CATSRDLRENYGYTF. Here the CDR3 DNA reads TGTGCCACCAGCAGAGATCTGAGGGAGAACTATGGCTACACCTTC.

The V gene is TRBV24-1, the J gene TRBJ2-2; D gene unclear. Germline loops: CDR1 KGHDR, CDR2 SFDVKD. The CDR3 extends over 15 amino acids. The V end was cut by 5 bases, the J end by 0 bases, with 9 bases between. The CDR3 loop reads CATSAGSANTGELFF. CDR3 nucleotide sequence: TGTGCCACCAGTGCCGGATCCGCGAACACCGGGGAGCTGTTTTTT.

J is TRBJ2-7 and V is TRBV5-5; TRBD1 might be the D (5 bases). The germline CDR1 and CDR2 sequences are SGHKS and YYEKEE (reference sequence). This CDR3 comprises 13 residues. V lost 2 bases, J lost 6 bases, and 12 bases lay in between. Here the CDR3 DNA reads TGTGCCAGCAGCTTTTTCAGGGCTCGCGAGCAGTACGTC. The encoded protein is CASSFFRAREQYV.

This clonotype was counted a few times. The chain combines TRBV18 with TRBJ1-2; D might be TRBD1 (6 bases). Germline V gene sequence: CDR1 KGHSH, CDR2 LQKENI. The CDR3 totals 11 residues. Trimming took off 4 bases at V and 10 bases at J, with 10 bases between the two ends. CDR3 sequence reads: CASSQQGNYTF. CDR3 nucleotides: TGTGCCAGCTCACAGCAGGGGAACTACACCTTC.

In its sample, this clonotype was seen many times. The V and J genes are TRBV7-9 and TRBJ1-2; D remains ambiguous. The CDR3 spans 13 residues. V was trimmed by 0 bases and J by 4 bases, leaving 6 bases between them. Looked up from germline, CDR1 is SEHNR and CDR2 is FQNEAQ (reference sequence). The CDR3 DNA reads TGTGCCAGCAGCTTAGCCCAGACCTATGGCTACACCTTC. This sequence encodes CASSLAQTYGYTF.

In this sample, this clonotype turned up many times. J is TRBJ2-2 and V is TRBV5-1; D is perhaps TRBD1 (6 bases). Germline V lookup: CDR1 SGHRS, CDR2 YFSETQ. V lost 1 base to trimming and J lost 1 base, with 17 bases between them. This CDR3 is built from 18 residues. This chain's CDR3 is CASSLLPNRDKNTGELFF. The CDR3 DNA reads as TGCGCCAGCAGCTTGCTCCCCAACAGGGATAAGAACACCGGGGAGCTGTTTTTT.